This T cell receptor beta chain derives from a study of identifying expanded T cells in peripheral blood. In germline, CDR1 is SGHNT, CDR2 YYREEE (reference sequence). The CDR3 spans 17 residues. The V end lost 6 bases, the J end lost 8 bases, and 27 bases lay between the germline ends. Measured with immunoSEQ multiplex PCR; TCRdb has only the in-frame clones, and not every one. The sample lists about 110,000 clones, approximately 90% occurring once. With regard to this clone: Its antigen remains unidentified.

Study findings and constraints: Across healthy donors, higher total template counts meant significantly greater roughly 2-week count variance. Differentially abundant clones: 0.95 to 1.5 between replicates, approximately 15 at 2 to 3 weeks, 18 to 20 at four.

During the collection period, no donor immune events like infections were recorded. The source of this sequence is a person aged 18 to 69 in good health. The source material was blood. This chain links TRBV5-4 with TRBJ2-1; maybe TRBD2 (5 bases). CDR3 bases: TGTGCCAGCACCGGGATGGCCGGATTCCGGGATGACTATGAGCAGTTCTTC. Its protein is CASTGMAGFRDDYEQFF.